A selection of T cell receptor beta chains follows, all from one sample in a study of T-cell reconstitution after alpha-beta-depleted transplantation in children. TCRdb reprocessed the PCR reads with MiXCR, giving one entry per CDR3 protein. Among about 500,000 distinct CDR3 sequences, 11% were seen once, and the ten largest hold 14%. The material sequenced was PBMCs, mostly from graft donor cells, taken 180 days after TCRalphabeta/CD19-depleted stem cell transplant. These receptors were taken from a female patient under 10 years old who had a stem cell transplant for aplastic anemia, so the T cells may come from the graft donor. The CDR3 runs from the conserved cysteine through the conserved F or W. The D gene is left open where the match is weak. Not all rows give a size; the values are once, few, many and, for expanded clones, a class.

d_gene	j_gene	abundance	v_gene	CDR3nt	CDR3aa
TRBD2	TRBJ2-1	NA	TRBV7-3	TGTGCCAGCAGCTTAACCACTAGCGGGAACCCTCGCTCCTACAATGAGCAGTTCTTC	CASSLTTSGNPRSYNEQFF
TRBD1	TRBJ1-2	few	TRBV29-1	TGCAGCGTTGGCGGGACAGGGGGCATAAACTATGGCTACACCTTC	CSVGGTGGINYGYTF
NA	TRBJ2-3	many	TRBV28	TGTGCCAGCAGTTTACCCACAGATACGCAGTATTTT	CASSLPTDTQYF
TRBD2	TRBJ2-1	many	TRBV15	TGTGCCACCAGCAGATCCCGCCGAGGACTAGCGGGATTGATCTCCTACAATGAGCAGTTCTTC	CATSRSRRGLAGLISYNEQFF
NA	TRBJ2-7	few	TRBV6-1	TGTGCCAGCGCCGGGGGACCGGGACGGGACGACCGCAGCTCCTACGAGCAGTACTTC	CASAGGPGRDDRSSYEQYF
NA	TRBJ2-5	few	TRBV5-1	TGCGCCAGCAGCAGGGTAGCGGCGCCCCAAGAGACCCAGTACTTC	CASSRVAAPQETQYF
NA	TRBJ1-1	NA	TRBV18	TGTGCCAGCTCACTGACCCGCGCGAGGAACACTGAAGCTTTCTTT	CASSLTRARNTEAFF
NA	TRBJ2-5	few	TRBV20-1	TGCAGTGCAGAAGACAGCCAAGAGACCCAGTACTTC	CSAEDSQETQYF
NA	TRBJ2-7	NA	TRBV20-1	TGCAGTGCCTGGGGTGGGGGAGCCCCGGACGAGCAGTACTTC	CSAWGGGAPDEQYF
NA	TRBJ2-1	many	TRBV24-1	TGTGCCACCAGTCGGACGGACGTCTCCTACAATGAGCAGTTCTTC	CATSRTDVSYNEQFF
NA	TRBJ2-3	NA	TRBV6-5	TGTGCCAGCAGTTACTCGAGGCAGAGGGGAGATACGCAGTATTTT	CASSYSRQRGDTQYF
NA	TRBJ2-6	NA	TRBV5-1	TGCGCCAGCAGCTTGAGGCAGAACTCTGGGGCCAACGTCCTGACTTTC	CASSLRQNSGANVLTF
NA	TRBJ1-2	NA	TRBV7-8	TGTGCCAGCAGCGAGTACCACGATGGCTACACCTTC	CASSEYHDGYTF
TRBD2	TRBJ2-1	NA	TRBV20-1	TGCAGTGCCGCCCGGCGGGAGGGCTACAATGAGCAGTTCTTC	CSAARREGYNEQFF
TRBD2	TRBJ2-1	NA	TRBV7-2	TGTGCCAGCAGCTTACTAGCGGGAGGTTACCTCGGGGATGAGCAGTTCTTC	CASSLLAGGYLGDEQFF
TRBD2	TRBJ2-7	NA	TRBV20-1	TGCAGTGTGGCTAGCGGATTCGACGAGCAGTACTTC	CSVASGFDEQYF
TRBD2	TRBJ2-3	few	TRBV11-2	TGTGCCAGCAGCGGACGGACTAGCGGGAGTTCTTCGGCCACAGATACGCAGTATTTT	CASSGRTSGSSSATDTQYF
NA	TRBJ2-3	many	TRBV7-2	TGTGCCAGCAGCGAACAGGGTCAAGGGCAGTATTTT	CASSEQGQGQYF
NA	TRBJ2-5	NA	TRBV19	TGTGCCACCAAGGGTCCGGGCGAGACCCAGTACTTC	CATKGPGETQYF
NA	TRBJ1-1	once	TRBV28	TGTGCCAGCAGTCCCCAGGTCACTGAAGCTTTCTTT	CASSPQVTEAFF
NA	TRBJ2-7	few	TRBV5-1	TGCGCCAGCAGCTTGACGTTGCGTCGGGGGTACGAGCAGTACTTC	CASSLTLRRGYEQYF
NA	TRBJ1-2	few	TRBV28	TGTGCCAGCAGTTTTGAAGACCGCGACTATGGCTACACCTTC	CASSFEDRDYGYTF
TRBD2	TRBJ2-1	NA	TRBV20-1	TGCAGTGCTAGAGGCACTAGCGGGAGGACCCCCTACAATGAGCAGTTCTTC	CSARGTSGRTPYNEQFF
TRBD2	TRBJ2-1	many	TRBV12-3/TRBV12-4	TGTGCCAGCAGTTTAAGCGGGAGTAGCTGGAATGAGCAGTTCTTC	CASSLSGSSWNEQFF
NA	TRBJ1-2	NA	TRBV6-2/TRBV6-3	TGTGCCAGCATTGGCGGCAAGGATTATTATGGCTACACCTTC	CASIGGKDYYGYTF
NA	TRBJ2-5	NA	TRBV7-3	TGTGCCAGCAGCCCAACTAGGTCTGAGACCCAGTACTTC	CASSPTRSETQYF
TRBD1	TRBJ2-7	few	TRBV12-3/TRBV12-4	TGTGCCAGCTCCACACAGGGGCCTCCCTACGAGCAGTACTTC	CASSTQGPPYEQYF
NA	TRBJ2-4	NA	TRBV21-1	TGTGCCAGCAGCAGAGATGGGCCTAGCGGGACGGCCAAAAACATTCAGTACTTC	CASSRDGPSGTAKNIQYF
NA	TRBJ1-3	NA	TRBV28	TGTGCCAGCAGTTCCTGGGGGGCCACTGGAAACACCATATATTTT	CASSSWGATGNTIYF
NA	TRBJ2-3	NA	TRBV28	TGTGCCAGCAGTTTCTCCAGGGGTGATACGCAGTATTTT	CASSFSRGDTQYF
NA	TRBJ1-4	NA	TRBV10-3	TGTGCCATCAGTGGAACCTCAACTAATGAAAAACTGTTTTTT	CAISGTSTNEKLFF
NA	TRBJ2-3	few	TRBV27	TGTGCCAGCAGTTTCAGACCCGTGGATACGCAGTATTTT	CASSFRPVDTQYF
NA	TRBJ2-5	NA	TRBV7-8	TGTGCCAGCAGCTTAGATGCTCGGGGGGCCGGTGAAGCGACCCAGTACTTC	CASSLDARGAGEATQYF
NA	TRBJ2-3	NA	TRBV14	TGTGCCAGCAGCTACTCGGACTTCGACACAGATACGCAGTATTTT	CASSYSDFDTDTQYF
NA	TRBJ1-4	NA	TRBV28	TGTGCCAGCAGTTTGTATCCCCATGGTGTTCTGGTGAATGAAAAACTGTTTTTT	CASSLYPHGVLVNEKLFF
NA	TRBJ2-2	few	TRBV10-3	TGTGCCATCAGTGAGTCGAGGCAGGGGCTTGGTTCCGGGGAGCTGTTTTTT	CAISESRQGLGSGELFF
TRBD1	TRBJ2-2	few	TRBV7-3	TGTGCCAGCAGCCCACAGGGGGCGGTGGGCACCGGGGAGCTGTTTTTT	CASSPQGAVGTGELFF
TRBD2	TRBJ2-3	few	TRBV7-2	TGTGCCAGCAGCTTTGGGGAGGGCTGGGTGGACGCTCGCACAGATACGCAGTATTTT	CASSFGEGWVDARTDTQYF
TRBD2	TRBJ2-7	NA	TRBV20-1	TGCAGTGCTAGAGCCCAATCAGGGCCTCTAGCGGGAGACCCCTACGAGCAGTACTTC	CSARAQSGPLAGDPYEQYF
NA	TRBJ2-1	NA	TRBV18	TGTGCCAGCTCAGCTCAACTGACATGGGGCTCCTACAATGAGCAGTTCTTC	CASSAQLTWGSYNEQFF
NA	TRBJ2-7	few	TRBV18	TGTGCCAGCTCACCACCGTTGCGGGGATCCTACGAGCAGTACTTC	CASSPPLRGSYEQYF
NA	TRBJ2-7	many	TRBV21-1	TGTGCCAGCAGCACCGGGACTAGCGGGAGCCCCTACGAGCAGTACTTC	CASSTGTSGSPYEQYF
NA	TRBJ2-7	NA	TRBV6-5	TGTGCCAGCAGATCTACAGGGAAGGAGCAGTACTTC	CASRSTGKEQYF
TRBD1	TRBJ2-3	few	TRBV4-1	TGCGCCAGCAGCCAAGTAGGGACAGGGATCGATACGCAGTATTTT	CASSQVGTGIDTQYF
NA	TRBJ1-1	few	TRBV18	TGTGCCAGCTCACCACCGTTATCCGTTAGCACTGAAGCTTTCTTT	CASSPPLSVSTEAFF
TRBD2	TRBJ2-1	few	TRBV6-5	TGTGCCAGCAGTTACTCAGGACTAGCGGGACCTGGGAATGAGCAGTTCTTC	CASSYSGLAGPGNEQFF
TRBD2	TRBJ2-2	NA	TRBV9	TGTGCCAGCAGCGAACGAGCGGGAGGCCCGACCGGGGAGCTGTTTTTT	CASSERAGGPTGELFF
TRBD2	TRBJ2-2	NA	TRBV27	TGTGCCAGCAGTTTCCTCTCGGGGGGGAGCAACGGGGAGCTGTTTTTT	CASSFLSGGSNGELFF
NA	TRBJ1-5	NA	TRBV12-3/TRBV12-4	TGTGCCAGCAGTTTAGGGGCCTTACCCCAGCATTTT	CASSLGALPQHF
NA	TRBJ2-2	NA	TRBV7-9	TGTGCCAGCAGCTTAGGTCAGGGCCTCGACACCGGGGAGCTGTTTTTT	CASSLGQGLDTGELFF
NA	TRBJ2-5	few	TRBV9	TGTGCCAGCAGCGTAGGAGGCGGGACCCAAGAGACCCAGTACTTC	CASSVGGGTQETQYF
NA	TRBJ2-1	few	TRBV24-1	TGTGCCACCAGTGAGGACCCATCGATTGAGCAGTTCTTC	CATSEDPSIEQFF
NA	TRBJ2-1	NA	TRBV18	TGTGCCAGCTCACAGGATTCCCGCGGTGAGCAGTTCTTC	CASSQDSRGEQFF
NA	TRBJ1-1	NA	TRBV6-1	TGTGCCAGCATGGTCGGGTGGGACACTGAAGCTTTCTTT	CASMVGWDTEAFF
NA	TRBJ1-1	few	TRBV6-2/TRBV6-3	TGTGCCAGCACCTCCCGGCGGGGGACTGAAGCTTTCTTT	CASTSRRGTEAFF
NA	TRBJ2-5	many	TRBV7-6	TGTGCCAGCAGCCTCGGACCCTTGGGGGAGACCCAGTACTTC	CASSLGPLGETQYF
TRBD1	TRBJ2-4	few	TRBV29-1	TGCAGCGTTCCCGGGACAGGGGGCTCGAGAAACATTCAGTACTTC	CSVPGTGGSRNIQYF